The 28 T cell receptor beta chains below come from one sample, sequenced in a study of T-cell memory formation after mild COVID-19. TCRdb reprocessed the 5' RACE reads via MiXCR and lists one record per CDR3 protein. This table has more than 300,000 distinct CDR3 sequences, approximately 15% appearing once. Sequencing input: PBMCs or a T cell subset sorted from them (not recorded which). The receptor source for this set is a man younger than 30 who had mild COVID-19 (a few samples of this study predate the infection). Cell type and time point are not known.

The CDR3 protein is CASSPGRGRTGELFF. In DNA form, the CDR3 reads TGTGCCAGCAGCCCCGGAAGAGGACGCACCGGGGAGCTGTTTTTT. The chain is built from TRBV7-6 and TRBJ2-2, with no clear D. CDR1 SGHVS and CDR2 FNYEAQ come from the germline V gene. This CDR3 spans 15 amino acids. Trimming left V 5 bases short and J 4 bases short, with 14 bases between. Combining the CDR3 with reference TRBV7-6 and TRBJ2-2 gives the whole variable domain GAGVSQSPRYKVTKRGQDVALRCDPISGHVSLYWYRQALGQGPEFLTYFNYEAQQDKSGLPNDRFSAERPEGSISTLTIQRTEQRDSAMYRCASSPGRGRTGELFFGEGSRLTVL.

This clonotype was detected only a few times. This rearrangement joins TRBV5-1 to TRBJ1-2; weak D call: TRBD1 (6 bases). Trimming stripped 4 bases from V and 2 bases from J, with 12 bases between. The CDR3 length is 14 residues. From germline, CDR1 is SGHRS and CDR2 YFSETQ. Here the CDR3 reads CASSLGGPNYGYTF. The DNA of the CDR3 is TGCGCCAGCAGCCTCGGGGGGCCGAACTATGGCTACACCTTC.

The rearrangement joins TRBV19 to TRBJ2-3; possibly TRBD2 for D (6 bases). The CDR3 is 15 amino acids. Germline V lookup: CDR1 LNHDA, CDR2 SQIVND (reference sequence). V was pared by 2 bases and J by 1 base, with 10 bases between. CDR3 protein: CASSITPSGTDTQYF. The CDR3 DNA sequence: TGTGCCAGTAGTATAACGCCTAGCGGCACAGATACGCAGTATTTT.

This clonotype was counted a few times. The chain combines TRBV4-1 with TRBJ2-7; 7 bases match TRBD1. Germline CDR1 reads MGHRA; CDR2 reads YSYEKL. The CDR3 covers 14 residues. V lost 3 bases and J lost 2; bases outside the gene matches: 4. CDR3 nucleotide sequence: TGCGCCAGCAGCCACATGGGGACAGCCTACGAGCAGTACTTC. As protein: CASSHMGTAYEQYF.

This rearrangement joins TRBV24-1 to TRBJ2-1; possible D gene TRBD2, 5 bases. Germline CDR1 reads KGHDR; CDR2 reads SFDVKD. Trimming pared 4 bases from V and 4 bases from J, leaving 13 bases between. The CDR3 covers 15 residues. CDR3 in DNA: TGTGCCACCAGTGACCCTGCGGGTCAGTACAATGAGCAGTTCTTC. It specifies CATSDPAGQYNEQFF.

The chain combines TRBV6-2 or TRBV6-3 with TRBJ1-5; no clear D gene. This CDR3 region has 16 residues. Deletions cut 0 bases from V and 0 bases from J, with 9 bases between. CDR1 and CDR2 (germline): MNHEY, SVGEGT. CDR3 amino acids: CASSYSARHSNQPQHF. The CDR3 DNA reads TGTGCCAGCAGTTACTCCGCCAGGCATAGCAATCAGCCCCAGCATTTT.

The CDR3 is CASSGGLGEKLFF. CDR3 DNA sequence: TGCGCCAGCAGTGGGGGCCTGGGAGAAAAACTGTTTTTT. The chain couples TRBV10-2 to TRBJ1-4; TRBD1 is a possible D gene (5 bases). Germline V gene data show CDR1 as WSHSY and CDR2 as SAAADI. The CDR3 runs to 13 residues. Trimming removed 4 bases at V and 8 bases at J, with 11 bases between.

This clonotype turned up a few times. The V call is TRBV11-3, the J call TRBJ2-7; 7 nucleotides match TRBD1. This CDR3 comprises 15 residues. Per germline, CDR1 SGHNT and CDR2 YENEEA. Trimming at V came to 4 bases and at J to 1 base, leaving 7 bases not matched to a gene. This chain's CDR3 is CASSSRDSGSYEQYF. Written as DNA, the CDR3 is TGTGCCAGCAGCTCCCGGGACAGCGGATCCTACGAGCAGTACTTC.

This clonotype was counted only a few times. This CDR3 fails to terminate in the conserved phenylalanine or tryptophan, so it likely reflects a read error. The DNA is left out, because the CDR3 cannot be placed on it with certainty; the CDR3 is given as TCRdb lists it. The genes are TRBV27 and TRBJ2-7; the table's TRBD1 call for D was not verified on the DNA. The CDR3 is 12 amino acids in total, end residues counted. In germline, CDR1 is MNHEY, CDR2 SMNVEV (reference sequence). Here the CDR3 reads CASSTGGTGLSL.

The sample holds a few counts of this clonotype. The chain is built from TRBV4-1 and TRBJ1-4; tentatively, D is TRBD1 (6 bases). Germline values: CDR1 MGHRA, CDR2 YSYEKL. This CDR3 comprises 16 residues. Between the trimmed V and J ends, which lost 6 bases and 0 bases, there was a span of 14 bases. This chain's CDR3 is CASRPGQLATNEKLFF. For the CDR3, the DNA is TGCGCCAGCAGGCCCGGACAGCTAGCAACTAATGAAAAACTGTTTTTT.

In this sample, this clonotype turned up a few times. V is TRBV6-5 and J is TRBJ2-7; TRBD2 is a possible D gene (5 bases). Looked up from germline, CDR1 is MNHEY and CDR2 is SVGAGI. V was clipped by 2 bases and J by 2 bases, with 7 bases between them. The CDR3 runs to 13 residues. The CDR3 region has the DNA TGTGCCAGCAGTTACGCCGGGACCTACGAGCAGTACTTC. Its translation is CASSYAGTYEQYF.

The sample holds a few counts of this clonotype. The rearrangement joins TRBV12-3 or TRBV12-4 to TRBJ1-6, with 9 positions matching TRBD1. The CDR3 consists of 15 residues. V shed 2 bases and J 9 bases; nucleotides not matched to a gene: 5. In DNA, the CDR3 is TGTGCCAGCAGTTTAAGGGGACAGGGTCTTTCACCCCTCCACTTT. This encodes CASSLRGQGLSPLHF.

This clonotype has more than one count but fewer than ten. The chain carries TRBV10-3 and TRBJ1-2; D might be TRBD1 (5 bases). The CDR3 has 13 residues. Trimming shortened V by 11 bases and J by 2 bases, and 15 bases separated the two germline ends. The V gene's germline CDR1 is ENHRY and CDR2 SYGVKD. For the CDR3, the DNA is TGTGCCGTTACCGTGACAGAGAACTATGGCTACACCTTC. Translated: CAVTVTENYGYTF.

V usage is TRBV7-2 and J usage is TRBJ2-1; D is possibly TRBD1 (5 bases). The germline gives CDR1 SGHTA, CDR2 FQGNSA. The V gene lost 5 bases and the J gene lost 9 bases, with 17 bases spanning the gap. This CDR3 comprises 14 residues. CDR3 region: CASSLGASWSEQFF. As DNA, the CDR3 is TGTGCCAGCAGCCTAGGGGCCTCTTGGAGTGAGCAGTTCTTC.

This clonotype was seen more than once but under ten times. V gene TRBV5-5 combines with J gene TRBJ2-5; 10 positions match TRBD2. From germline, CDR1 is SGHKS and CDR2 YYEKEE (reference sequence). The CDR3 is 17 amino acids. J lost 1 base, V lost 4 bases, and 10 bases had no gene match. The CDR3 DNA reads TGTGCCAGCAGCCAACGACCTAGCGGGGGACGCCAAGAGACCCAGTACTTC. Amino acids: CASSQRPSGGRQETQYF.

In DNA, the CDR3 is TGCGCCAGCAGCGCTAGCGGGGATATCTATTTGCCAACAGATACGCAGTATTTT. Translating it yields CASSASGDIYLPTDTQYF. The chain is built from TRBV5-1 and TRBJ2-3; the match to TRBD2 covers 9 bases. This CDR3 contains 18 residues. V gave up 4 bases and J gave up 3 bases; unmatched junction bases: 15. Germline V gives CDR1 SGHRS, CDR2 YFSETQ.

The sample holds a few counts of this clonotype. The rearrangement uses TRBV6-6 and TRBJ2-3; a possible D gene is TRBD2 (5 bases). The CDR3 loop spans 12 amino acids. Trimming took 6 bases from V and 6 from J, leaving 10 bases between them. Germline CDR1 and CDR2: MNHNY and SVGAGI (reference sequence). CDR3 sequence (DNA): TGTGCCAGCAGGCCCGGGGAGGATACGCAGTATTTT. Its translation: CASRPGEDTQYF.

V usage is TRBV11-2 and J usage is TRBJ2-3, with a weak D call TRBD2 (7 bases). This CDR3 has 16 residues. The germline gives CDR1 SGHAT, CDR2 FQNNGV. Trimming removed 1 base from V and 3 bases from J, with 14 bases in between. As DNA, the CDR3 is TGTGCCAGCAGCTTAGTCGGCGGGGGCCTTACAGATACGCAGTATTTT. It encodes CASSLVGGGLTDTQYF.

CDR3 bases: TGCGCCAGCAGCCCAACGGACGCCTCCTACAATGAGCAGTTCTTC. Its translation is CASSPTDASYNEQFF. The rearrangement links TRBV4-3 to TRBJ2-1; D is uncertain. V shed 4 bases and J shed 0 bases, with 10 bases lying between them. CDR3 length equals 15 residues. CDR1 LGHNA and CDR2 YSLEER come from the germline V gene.

This clonotype was seen more than once but under ten times. This rearrangement joins TRBV20-1 to TRBJ2-1; perhaps D is TRBD1 or TRBD2 (5 bases each). The CDR3 is 12 residues long. Germline V gene lookup returns CDR1 DFQATT and CDR2 SNEGSKA (reference sequence). V was trimmed by 4 bases and J by 10 bases, leaving 14 bases between them. This CDR3 is CSATLGRDEQFF. The CDR3 DNA sequence: TGCAGTGCTACCCTAGGAAGGGACGAGCAGTTCTTC.

Here the CDR3 DNA reads TGCAGCCCGACTATGGGGGGAACCTCTGGAAACACCATATATTTT. It codes for CSPTMGGTSGNTIYF. The genes are TRBV29-1 and TRBJ1-3, with a weak D call TRBD1 (5 bases). This CDR3 has 15 residues. With 8 bases removed from V and 0 bases from J, the gap between germline ends came to 17 bases. Germline V CDR1 and CDR2: SQVTM, ANQGSEA. Using reference TRBV29-1 and TRBJ1-3 for the parts outside the CDR3, the full variable domain is SAVISQKPSRDICQRGTSLTIQCQVDSQVTMMFWYRQQPGQSLTLIATANQGSEATYESGFVIDKFPISRPNLTFSTLTVSNMSPEDSSIYLCSPTMGGTSGNTIYFGEGSWLTVV.

This chain joins TRBV20-1 and TRBJ2-3, with 10 bases matching TRBD1. This CDR3 contains 15 residues. Germline CDR1 and CDR2: DFQATT and SNEGSKA (reference sequence). J lost 2 bases, V lost 1 base, and 3 bases had no gene match. For the CDR3, the DNA is TGCAGTGCTAGAGGGGGACAGGGGATCACAGATACGCAGTATTTT. It specifies CSARGGQGITDTQYF.

This clonotype was recorded many times. V gene TRBV5-6 combines with J gene TRBJ2-7; D is undetermined. The CDR3 length is 14 residues. CDR1 and CDR2 (germline): SGHDT, YYEEEE. V lost 0 bases and J 3 bases, leaving 10 bases between the germline ends. CDR3 bases: TGTGCCAGCAGCTTGGTAGGCTCGAACTACGAGCAGTACTTC. Translation: CASSLVGSNYEQYF. Supplemented by reference TRBV5-6 and TRBJ2-7, the full variable domain reads DAGVTQSPTHLIKTRGQQVTLRCSPKSGHDTVSWYQQALGQGPQFIFQYYEEEERQRGNFPDRFSGHQFPNYSSELNVNALLLGDSALYLCASSLVGSNYEQYFGPGTRLTVT.

This clonotype turned up a few times. J is TRBJ2-1 and V is TRBV7-9; D not certain. CDR3 length equals 13 residues. V lost 5 bases to trimming and J lost 8 bases, with 13 bases between them. Germline CDR1 and CDR2: SEHNR and FQNEAQ (reference sequence). The CDR3 protein is CASSPPRLDEQFF. CDR3 nucleotide sequence: TGTGCCAGCAGCCCTCCTAGGTTAGATGAGCAGTTCTTC.

The V call is TRBV4-1, the J call TRBJ1-6; the D is unclear. The CDR3 covers 13 residues. V dropped 1 base and J dropped 10 bases, with 8 bases sitting between them. Germline-derived CDR1 and CDR2 are MGHRA and YSYEKL. The CDR3 DNA reads TGCGCCAGCAGCCAAGCCCCCTGGTCACCCCTCCACTTT. It encodes CASSQAPWSPLHF.

The rearrangement links TRBV3-1 to TRBJ1-2; D gene ambiguous. The CDR3 spans 11 residues. The V end was cut by 5 bases, the J end by 5 bases, with 6 bases between. In germline, CDR1 is LGHDT, CDR2 YNNKEL (reference sequence). The CDR3 spells CASSAVYGYTF. Here the CDR3 DNA reads TGTGCCAGCAGCGCGGTATATGGCTACACCTTC.

This clonotype was observed a handful of times. The rearrangement joins TRBV7-9 to TRBJ2-7; possible D gene TRBD1, 6 bases. CDR3 size: 14 residues. V was clipped by 4 bases and J by 3 bases, with 13 bases between them. The V gene's germline CDR1 is SEHNR and CDR2 FQNEAQ (reference sequence). The CDR3, as DNA: TGTGCCAGCAGCTATTCCGGGACAAGCTACGAGCAGTACTTC. Amino acids: CASSYSGTSYEQYF.

In its sample, this clonotype was seen a few times. In nucleotides, the CDR3 is TGCAGTGCTAGAATCTTAGCGGGGGGACACAATGAGCAGTTCTTC. This gives the protein CSARILAGGHNEQFF. The rearrangement joins TRBV20-1 to TRBJ2-1; 10 positions agree with TRBD2. The CDR3 runs 15 residues. The V segment lost 2 bases and the J segment 5 bases; nucleotides outside the gene matches: 6. Per germline, CDR1 DFQATT and CDR2 SNEGSKA (reference sequence).